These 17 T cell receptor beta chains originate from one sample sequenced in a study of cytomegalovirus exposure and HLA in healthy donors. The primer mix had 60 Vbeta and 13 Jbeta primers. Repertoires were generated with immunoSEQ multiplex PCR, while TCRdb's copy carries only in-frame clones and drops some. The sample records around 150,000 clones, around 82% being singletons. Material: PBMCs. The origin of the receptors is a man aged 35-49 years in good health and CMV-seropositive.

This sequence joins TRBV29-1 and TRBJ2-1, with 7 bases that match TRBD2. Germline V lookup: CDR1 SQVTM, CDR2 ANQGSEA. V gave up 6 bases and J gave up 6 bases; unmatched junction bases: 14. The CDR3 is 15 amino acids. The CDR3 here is CSVRAGPLISNEQFF. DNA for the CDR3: TGCAGCGTCCGAGCGGGACCCTTGATCAGCAATGAGCAGTTCTTC.

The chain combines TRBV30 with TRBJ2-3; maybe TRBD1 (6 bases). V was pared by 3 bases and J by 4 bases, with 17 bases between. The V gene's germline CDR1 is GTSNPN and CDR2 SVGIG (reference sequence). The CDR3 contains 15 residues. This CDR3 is CAWRYQWTVADTQYF. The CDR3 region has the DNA TGTGCCTGGAGATACCAATGGACAGTTGCAGATACGCAGTATTTT.

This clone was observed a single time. The CDR3 nucleotides read TGTGCCAGAGGAGGAGCGGAGGGGTGTCAGCCCCAGCATTTT. Protein: CARGGAEGCQPQHF. The chain is built from TRBV19 and TRBJ1-5; possibly TRBD1 for D (5 bases). Per germline, CDR1 LNHDA and CDR2 SQIVND (reference sequence). The CDR3 runs to 14 residues. With 9 bases removed from V and 6 bases from J, the gap between germline ends came to 18 bases.

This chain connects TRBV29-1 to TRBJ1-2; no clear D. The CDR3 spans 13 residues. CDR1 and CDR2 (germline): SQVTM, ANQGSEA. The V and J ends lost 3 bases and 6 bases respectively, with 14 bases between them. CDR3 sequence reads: CSVDLPGIDGYTF. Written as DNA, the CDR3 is TGCAGCGTTGATCTCCCCGGGATAGATGGCTACACCTTC.

The CDR3 protein is CASSLFRARYNEQFF. The CDR3 DNA reads TGTGCCAGCAGCTTATTCAGGGCTAGGTACAATGAGCAGTTCTTC. This chain links TRBV11-2 with TRBJ2-1, with a tentative D call TRBD1 (5 bases). This CDR3 has 15 amino acids. The V gene's germline CDR1 is SGHAT and CDR2 FQNNGV. V lost 2 bases, J lost 4 bases, and 12 bases lay in between.

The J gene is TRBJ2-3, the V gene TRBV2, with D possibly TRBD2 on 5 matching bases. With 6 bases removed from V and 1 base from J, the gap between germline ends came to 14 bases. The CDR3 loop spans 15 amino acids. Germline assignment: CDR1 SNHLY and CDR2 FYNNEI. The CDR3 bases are TGTGCCAGCAGGGCGGAAGCCGGGGGCACAGATACGCAGTATTTT. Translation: CASRAEAGGTDTQYF.

In DNA, the CDR3 is TGTGCCACCAGCAGAGAGGGGGCGGGAGCCTACGAGCAGTACTTC. Amino acids: CATSREGAGAYEQYF. The rearrangement joins TRBV15 to TRBJ2-7; possibly TRBD2 for D (7 bases). Germline V gene sequence: CDR1 LNHNV, CDR2 YYDKDF (reference sequence). The CDR3 consists of 15 residues. Trimming cost V 0 bases and J 2 bases, with 11 bases left between them.

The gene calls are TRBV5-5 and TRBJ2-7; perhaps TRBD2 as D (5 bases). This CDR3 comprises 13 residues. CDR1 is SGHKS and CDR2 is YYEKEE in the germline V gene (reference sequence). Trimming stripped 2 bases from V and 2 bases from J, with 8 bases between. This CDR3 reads CASSFSVAYEQYF. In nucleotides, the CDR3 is TGTGCCAGCAGCTTTAGCGTAGCCTACGAGCAGTACTTC.

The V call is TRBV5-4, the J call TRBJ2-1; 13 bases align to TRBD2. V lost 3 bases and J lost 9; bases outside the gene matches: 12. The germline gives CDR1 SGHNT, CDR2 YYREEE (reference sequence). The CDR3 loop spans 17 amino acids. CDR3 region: CASSSWTSGGIWAEQFF. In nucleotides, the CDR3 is TGTGCCAGCAGCTCCTGGACTAGCGGGGGAATATGGGCTGAGCAGTTCTTC.

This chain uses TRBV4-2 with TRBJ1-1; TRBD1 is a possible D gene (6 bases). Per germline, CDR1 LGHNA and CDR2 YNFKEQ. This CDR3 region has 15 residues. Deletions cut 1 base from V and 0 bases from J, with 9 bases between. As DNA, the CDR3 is TGTGCCAGCAGCCAAGCGCAGGGGATGAACACTGAAGCTTTCTTT. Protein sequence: CASSQAQGMNTEAFF.

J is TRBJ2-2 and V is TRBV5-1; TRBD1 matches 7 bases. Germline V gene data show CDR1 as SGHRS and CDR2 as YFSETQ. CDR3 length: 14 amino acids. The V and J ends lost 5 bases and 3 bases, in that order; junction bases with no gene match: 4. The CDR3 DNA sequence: TGCGCCAGCAGAAGTCAGGGGGACACCGGGGAGCTGTTTTTT. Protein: CASRSQGDTGELFF.

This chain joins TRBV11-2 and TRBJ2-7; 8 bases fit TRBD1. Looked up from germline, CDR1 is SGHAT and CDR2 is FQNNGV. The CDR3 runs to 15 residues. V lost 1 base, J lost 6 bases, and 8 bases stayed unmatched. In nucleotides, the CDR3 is TGTGCCAGCAGCTTAGGGGTCAGGGGGCGAGGCGAGCAGTACTTC. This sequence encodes CASSLGVRGRGEQYF.

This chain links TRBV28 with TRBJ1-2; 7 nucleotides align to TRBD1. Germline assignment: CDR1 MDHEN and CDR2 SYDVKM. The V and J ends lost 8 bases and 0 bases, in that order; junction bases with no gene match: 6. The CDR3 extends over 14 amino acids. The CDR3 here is CASGRDSTNYGYTF. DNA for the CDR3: TGTGCCAGCGGCCGGGACAGTACTAACTATGGCTACACCTTC.

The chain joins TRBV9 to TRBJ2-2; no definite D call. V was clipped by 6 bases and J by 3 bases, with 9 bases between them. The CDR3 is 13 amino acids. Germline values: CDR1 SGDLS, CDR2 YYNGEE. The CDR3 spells CASKSSDTGELFF. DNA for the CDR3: TGTGCCAGCAAAAGTTCGGACACCGGGGAGCTGTTTTTT.

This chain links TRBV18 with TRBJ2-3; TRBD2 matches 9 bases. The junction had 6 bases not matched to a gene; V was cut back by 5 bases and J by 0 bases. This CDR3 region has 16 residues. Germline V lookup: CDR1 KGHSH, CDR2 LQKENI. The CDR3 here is CASSSDTSGSTDTQYF. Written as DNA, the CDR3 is TGTGCCAGCTCATCAGATACTAGCGGGAGCACAGATACGCAGTATTTT.

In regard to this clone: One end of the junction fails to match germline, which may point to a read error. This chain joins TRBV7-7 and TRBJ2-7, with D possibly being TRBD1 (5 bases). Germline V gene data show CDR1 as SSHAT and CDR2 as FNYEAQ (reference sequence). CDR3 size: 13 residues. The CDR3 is CASSLSGIHEQYF. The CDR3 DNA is TGTGCTAGCAGCTTATCAGGGATCCACGAGCAGTACTTC.

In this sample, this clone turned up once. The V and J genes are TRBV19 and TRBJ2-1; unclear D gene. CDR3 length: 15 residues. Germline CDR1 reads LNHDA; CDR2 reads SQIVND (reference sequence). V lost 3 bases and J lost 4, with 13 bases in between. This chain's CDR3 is CASSILETPYNEQFF. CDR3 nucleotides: TGTGCCAGTAGTATCCTAGAGACGCCATACAATGAGCAGTTCTTC.